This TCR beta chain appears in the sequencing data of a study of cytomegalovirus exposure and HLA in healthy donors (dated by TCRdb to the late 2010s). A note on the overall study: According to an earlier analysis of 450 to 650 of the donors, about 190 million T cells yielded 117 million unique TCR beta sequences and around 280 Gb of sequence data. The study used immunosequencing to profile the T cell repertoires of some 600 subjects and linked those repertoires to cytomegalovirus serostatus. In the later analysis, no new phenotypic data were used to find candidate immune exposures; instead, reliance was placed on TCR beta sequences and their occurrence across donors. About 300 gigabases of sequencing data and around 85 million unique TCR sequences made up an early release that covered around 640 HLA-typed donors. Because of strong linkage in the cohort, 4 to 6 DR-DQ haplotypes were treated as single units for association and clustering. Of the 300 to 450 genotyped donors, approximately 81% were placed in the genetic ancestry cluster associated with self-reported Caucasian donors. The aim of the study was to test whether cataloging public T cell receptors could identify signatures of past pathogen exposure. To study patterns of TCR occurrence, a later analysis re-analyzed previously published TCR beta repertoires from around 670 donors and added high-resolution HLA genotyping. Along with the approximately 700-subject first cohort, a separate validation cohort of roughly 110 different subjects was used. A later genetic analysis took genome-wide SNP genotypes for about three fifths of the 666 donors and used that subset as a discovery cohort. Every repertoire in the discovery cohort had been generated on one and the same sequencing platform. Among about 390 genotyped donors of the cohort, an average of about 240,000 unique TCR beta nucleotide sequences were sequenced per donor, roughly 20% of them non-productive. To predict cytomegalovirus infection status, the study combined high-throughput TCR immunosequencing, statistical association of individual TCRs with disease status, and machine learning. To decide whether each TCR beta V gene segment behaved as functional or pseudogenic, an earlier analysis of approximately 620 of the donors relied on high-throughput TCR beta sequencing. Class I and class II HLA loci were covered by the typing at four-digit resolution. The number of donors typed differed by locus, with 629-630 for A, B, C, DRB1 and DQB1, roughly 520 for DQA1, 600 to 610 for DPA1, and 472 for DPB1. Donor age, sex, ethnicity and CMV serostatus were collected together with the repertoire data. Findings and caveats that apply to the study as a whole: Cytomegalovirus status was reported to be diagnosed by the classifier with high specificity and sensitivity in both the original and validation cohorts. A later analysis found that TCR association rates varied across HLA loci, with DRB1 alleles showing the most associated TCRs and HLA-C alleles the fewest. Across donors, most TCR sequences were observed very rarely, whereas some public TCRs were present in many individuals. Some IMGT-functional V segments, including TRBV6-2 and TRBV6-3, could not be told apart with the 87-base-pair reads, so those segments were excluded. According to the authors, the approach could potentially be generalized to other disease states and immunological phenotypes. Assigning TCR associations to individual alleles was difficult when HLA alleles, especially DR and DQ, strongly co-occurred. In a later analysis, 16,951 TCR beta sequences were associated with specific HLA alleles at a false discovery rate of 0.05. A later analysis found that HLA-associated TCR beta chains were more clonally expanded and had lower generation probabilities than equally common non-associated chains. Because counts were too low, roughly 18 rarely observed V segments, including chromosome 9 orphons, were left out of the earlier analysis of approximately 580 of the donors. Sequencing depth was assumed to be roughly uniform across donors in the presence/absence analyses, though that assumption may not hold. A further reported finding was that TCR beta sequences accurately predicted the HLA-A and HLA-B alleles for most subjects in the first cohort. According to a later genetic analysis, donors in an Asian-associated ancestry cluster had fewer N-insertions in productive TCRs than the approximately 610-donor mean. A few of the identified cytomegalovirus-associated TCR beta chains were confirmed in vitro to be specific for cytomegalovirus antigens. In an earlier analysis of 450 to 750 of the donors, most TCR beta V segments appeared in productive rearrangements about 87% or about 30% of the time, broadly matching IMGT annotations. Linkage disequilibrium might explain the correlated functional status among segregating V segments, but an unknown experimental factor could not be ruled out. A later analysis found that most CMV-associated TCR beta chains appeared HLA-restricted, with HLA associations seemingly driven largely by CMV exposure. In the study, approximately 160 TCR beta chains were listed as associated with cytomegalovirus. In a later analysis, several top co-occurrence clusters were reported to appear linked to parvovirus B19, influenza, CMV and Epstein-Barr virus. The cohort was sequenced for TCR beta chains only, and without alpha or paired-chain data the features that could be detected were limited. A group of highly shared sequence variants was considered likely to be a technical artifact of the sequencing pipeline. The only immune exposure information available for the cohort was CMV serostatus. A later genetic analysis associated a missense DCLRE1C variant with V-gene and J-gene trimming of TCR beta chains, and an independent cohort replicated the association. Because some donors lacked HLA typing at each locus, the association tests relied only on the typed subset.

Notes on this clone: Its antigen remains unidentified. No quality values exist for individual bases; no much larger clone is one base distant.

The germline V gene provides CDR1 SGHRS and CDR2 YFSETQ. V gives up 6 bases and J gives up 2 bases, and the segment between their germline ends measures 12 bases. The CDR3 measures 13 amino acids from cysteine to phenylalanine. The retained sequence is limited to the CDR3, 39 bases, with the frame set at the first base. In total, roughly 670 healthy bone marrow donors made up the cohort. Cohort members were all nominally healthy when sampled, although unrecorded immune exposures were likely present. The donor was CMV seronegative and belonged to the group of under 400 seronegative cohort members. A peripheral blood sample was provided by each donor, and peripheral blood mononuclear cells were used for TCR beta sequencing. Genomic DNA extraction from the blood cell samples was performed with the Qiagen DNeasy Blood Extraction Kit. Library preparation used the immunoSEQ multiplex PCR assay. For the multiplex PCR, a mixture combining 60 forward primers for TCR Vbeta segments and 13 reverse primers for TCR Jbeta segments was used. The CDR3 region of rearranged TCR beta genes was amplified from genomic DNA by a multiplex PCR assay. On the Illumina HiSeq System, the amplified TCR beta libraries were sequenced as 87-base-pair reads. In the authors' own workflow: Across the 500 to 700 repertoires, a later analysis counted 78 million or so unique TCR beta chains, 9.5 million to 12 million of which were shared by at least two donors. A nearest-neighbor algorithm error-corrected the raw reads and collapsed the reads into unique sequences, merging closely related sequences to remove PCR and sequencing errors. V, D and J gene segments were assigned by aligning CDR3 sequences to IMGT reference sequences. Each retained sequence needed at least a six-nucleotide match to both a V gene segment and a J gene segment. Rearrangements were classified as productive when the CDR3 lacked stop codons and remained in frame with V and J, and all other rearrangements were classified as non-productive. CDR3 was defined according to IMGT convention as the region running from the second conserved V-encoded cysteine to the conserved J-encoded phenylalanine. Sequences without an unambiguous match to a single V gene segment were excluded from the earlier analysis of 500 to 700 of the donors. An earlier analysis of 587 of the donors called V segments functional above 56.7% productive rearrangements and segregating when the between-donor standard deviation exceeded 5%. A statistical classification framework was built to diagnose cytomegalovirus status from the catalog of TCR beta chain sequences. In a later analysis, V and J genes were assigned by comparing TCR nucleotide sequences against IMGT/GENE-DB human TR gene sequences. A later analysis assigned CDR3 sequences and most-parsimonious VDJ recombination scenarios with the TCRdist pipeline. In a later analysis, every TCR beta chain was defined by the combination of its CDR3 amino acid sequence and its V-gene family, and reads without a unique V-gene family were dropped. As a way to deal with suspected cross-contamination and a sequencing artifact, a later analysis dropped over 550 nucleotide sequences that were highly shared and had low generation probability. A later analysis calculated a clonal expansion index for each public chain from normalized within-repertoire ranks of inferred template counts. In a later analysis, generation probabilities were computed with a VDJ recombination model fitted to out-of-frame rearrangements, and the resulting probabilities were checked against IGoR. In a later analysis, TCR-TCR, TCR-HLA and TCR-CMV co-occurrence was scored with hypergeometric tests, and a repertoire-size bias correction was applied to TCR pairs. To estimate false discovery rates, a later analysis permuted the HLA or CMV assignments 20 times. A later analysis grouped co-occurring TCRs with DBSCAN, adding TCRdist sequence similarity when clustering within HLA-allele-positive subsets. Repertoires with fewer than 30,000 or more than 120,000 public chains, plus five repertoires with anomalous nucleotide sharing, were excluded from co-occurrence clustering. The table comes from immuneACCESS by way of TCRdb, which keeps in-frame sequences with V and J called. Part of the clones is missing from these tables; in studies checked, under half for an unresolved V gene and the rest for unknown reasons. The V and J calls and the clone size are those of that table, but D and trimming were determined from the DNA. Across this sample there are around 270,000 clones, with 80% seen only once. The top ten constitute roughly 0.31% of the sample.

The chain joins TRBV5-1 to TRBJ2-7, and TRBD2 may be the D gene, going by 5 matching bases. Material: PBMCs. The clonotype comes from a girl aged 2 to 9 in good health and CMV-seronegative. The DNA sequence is TGCGCCAGCACGGCGGGTGGGACCTACGAGCAGTACTTC. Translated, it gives CASTAGGTYEQYF.